There are a few counts of the clone carrying this T cell receptor beta chain. All unsorted peripheral T cells were captured because whole blood was used without fractionation. These data are taken from a study of HIV-infected patients and healthy controls. CDR3 size: 13 residues. Alpha and beta constant-region primers primed reverse transcription of around 550 ng RNA. Alpha and beta chain libraries were made separately by chain-specific third strand synthesis with multiplexing indices. One entry per CDR3 protein results from TCRdb running MiXCR on the 5' RACE reads. The table has more than 8,000 distinct CDR3 sequences, 8% to 8.5% seen once.

The specimen sequenced was blood. The chain is built from TRBV3-2 and TRBJ2-3; TRBD2 is the table's D call, not checked against the DNA. TRBV3-2 is given as a pseudogene. This TCR was sampled from an adult in good health. CDR3 amino acids: CASMTSGRDTQYF. CDR3 nucleotides: TGTGCCAGCATGACTAGCGGGAGAGATACGCAGTATTTT.